This TCR beta chain was sequenced during a study of graft-versus-host responses after intestinal transplantation. Overall study: Among the recipients, all got anti-thymocyte globulin induction and then tacrolimus and steroids for 3 to 4 years.

Produced via immunoSEQ multiplex PCR; TCRdb's table is partial and in-frame only. The repertoire holds 90,000 to 95,000 clones, with around 90% as singletons. J gave up 5 bases and V 1 base, and 4 bases lay outside the gene matches. The CDR3 runs 16 residues. CDR1 and CDR2 (germline): LNHNV, YYDKDF (reference sequence). As concerns this clone: Its antigen is as yet unknown.

The sequencing used unstimulated CD8+ T cells sorted from spleen or lymph node cells, collected before intestinal transplant. The chain couples TRBV15 to TRBJ2-1; TRBD2 matches 11 bases. The receptor was isolated from a human donor who received an intestinal transplant. The CDR3 region is CATSRVGGLADNEQFF. The DNA for the CDR3 is TGTGCCACCAGCAGAGTTGGGGGACTAGCGGACAATGAGCAGTTCTTC.